These T cell receptor beta chains were read from a single sample in a study of T-cell reconstitution after alpha-beta-depleted transplantation in children. TCRdb processed the PCR reads anew with MiXCR; each CDR3 protein has one entry. The table lists a few hundred thousand distinct CDR3 sequences, approximately 10% of them singletons. Sequencing was performed on peripheral blood, taken 180 days after TCRalphabeta/CD19-depleted stem cell transplant. The receptors shown here come from a male patient aged 2 to 10 who had a stem cell transplant for chronic granulomatous disease, so the T cells may come from the graft donor. Both conserved end residues are part of each CDR3. A D gene is named only where the DNA matches it firmly. Size is stated for part of the rows, as once, few or many counts, or as a class when the clone is expanded.

many TRBJ2-5 - 14 TRBV20-1 CSAVPDRIQETQYF TGCAGTGCCGTACCCGACAGAATTCAAGAGACCCAGTACTTC
many TRBJ2-3 - 13 TRBV10-3 CAIKRGSTDTQYF TGTGCCATCAAGAGGGGGTCCACAGATACGCAGTATTTT
- TRBJ2-5 TRBD2 14 TRBV7-3 CASSSGGWREIQYF TGTGCCAGCAGTAGCGGGGGCTGGAGGGAGATCCAGTACTTC
many TRBJ2-5 - 15 TRBV7-2 CASSLGGTVAETQYF TGTGCCAGCAGCTTAGGAGGTACAGTCGCCGAGACCCAGTACTTC
- TRBJ2-5 - 15 TRBV5-4 CASRFFGPSEETQYF TGTGCCAGCAGGTTCTTTGGGCCTAGCGAAGAGACCCAGTACTTC
many TRBJ2-1 TRBD2 18 TRBV25-1 CASSDQGTSGSRSHEQFF TGTGCCAGCAGTGATCAGGGGACTAGCGGGAGTCGGTCACATGAGCAGTTCTTC
few TRBJ2-1 - 12 TRBV19 CASSGGYNEQFF TGTGCCAGTAGTGGAGGTTACAATGAGCAGTTCTTC
many TRBJ2-1 TRBD1 15 TRBV6-1 CASSDHPGTGYEQFF TGTGCCAGCAGTGACCATCCCGGGACAGGTTATGAGCAGTTCTTC
many TRBJ2-3 - 12 TRBV10-3 CAISGVTDTQYF TGTGCCATCAGCGGGGTCACAGATACGCAGTATTTT
few TRBJ1-5 - 16 TRBV6-6 CASSWGGGRSNQPQHF TGTGCCAGCAGTTGGGGGGGGGGTCGGAGCAATCAGCCCCAGCATTTT
few TRBJ2-5 TRBD2 15 TRBV3-1 CASSHLSSGGETQYF TGTGCCAGCAGCCATCTGTCTAGCGGGGGGGAGACCCAGTACTTC
- TRBJ2-5 TRBD1 13 TRBV29-1 CSAGQGPGETQHF TGCAGCGCGGGACAGGGGCCAGGGGAGACCCAGCACTTC
few TRBJ2-7 - 13 TRBV5-1 CASSIDKIHEQYF TGCGCCAGCAGCATCGACAAGATCCACGAGCAGTACTTC
many TRBJ2-3 - 14 TRBV7-9 CASSLRGEADTQYF TGTGCCAGCAGCTTAAGGGGAGAGGCAGATACGCAGTATTTT
many TRBJ2-1 - 15 TRBV7-2 CASSITSNTYNEQFF TGTGCCAGCAGCATAACAAGTAATACCTACAATGAGCAGTTCTTC
many TRBJ2-2 - 12 TRBV15 CATSANTGELFF TGTGCCACCAGCGCCAACACCGGGGAGCTGTTTTTT
many TRBJ1-2 - 15 TRBV12-3/TRBV12-4 CASSFSRGLIYGYTF TGTGCCAGCAGTTTCTCCAGAGGCCTAATCTATGGCTACACCTTC
many TRBJ2-1 - 13 TRBV5-1 CARWTRKRDEQFF TGCGCCAGGTGGACACGGAAGCGCGATGAGCAGTTCTTC
many TRBJ1-1 TRBD1 17 TRBV6-1 CASSRPGTGGGKTEAFF TGTGCCAGCAGCCGACCCGGGACAGGGGGCGGAAAGACTGAAGCTTTCTTT
many TRBJ1-4 - 16 TRBV12-3/TRBV12-4 CASSSGLGGGNEKLFF TGTGCCAGCAGCAGCGGGCTTGGGGGCGGAAATGAAAAACTGTTTTTT
many TRBJ2-6 - 13 TRBV5-6 CASSGLGANVLTF TGTGCCAGCAGCGGACTTGGGGCCAACGTCCTGACTTTC
many TRBJ2-4 TRBD2 14 TRBV7-8 CASSEREGQNIQYF TGTGCCAGCAGCGAGCGGGAGGGCCAAAACATTCAGTACTTC
many TRBJ1-1 - 11 TRBV20-1 CSARSGGRAFF TGCAGTGCCCGTTCGGGGGGGCGAGCTTTCTTT
many TRBJ2-1 TRBD2 13 TRBV28 CASSFGGRGEQFF TGTGCCAGCAGTTTTGGCGGGAGAGGTGAGCAGTTCTTC
many TRBJ2-1 - 10 TRBV29-1 CSASWNEQFF TGCAGCGCCTCCTGGAATGAGCAGTTCTTC
many TRBJ2-1 - 16 TRBV5-5 CASSLIAAFYYNEQFF TGTGCCAGCAGCTTGATTGCCGCGTTTTACTACAATGAGCAGTTCTTC
many TRBJ1-5 TRBD1 17 TRBV20-1 CSARYPGQPFSNQPQHF TGCAGTGCTAGATACCCGGGACAGCCCTTTAGCAATCAGCCCCAGCATTTT
many TRBJ2-3 - 14 TRBV6-1 CASSGRPNTDTQYF TGTGCCAGCAGTGGCAGGCCAAACACAGATACGCAGTATTTT
many TRBJ1-4 - 14 TRBV20-1 CSAVGDITNEKLFF TGCAGTGCTGTGGGAGACATTACTAATGAAAAACTGTTTTTT
- TRBJ2-1 TRBD1 14 TRBV19 CASTKNRDRGLSFF TGTGCCAGTACCAAGAACCGGGACAGGGGGCTATCGTTCTTC
many TRBJ2-1 TRBD2 18 TRBV6-2/TRBV6-3 CASSNTKSGLAGEAEQFF TGTGCCAGCAGTAACACTAAATCAGGACTAGCGGGAGAGGCTGAGCAGTTCTTC
many TRBJ2-1 - 14 TRBV7-2 CASSLVGGGGEQFF TGTGCCAGCAGCTTAGTTGGGGGAGGGGGTGAGCAGTTCTTC
many TRBJ2-7 TRBD1 16 TRBV15 CATSRDPRDRIYEQYF TGTGCCACCAGCAGAGATCCTAGGGACAGGATATACGAGCAGTACTTC
many TRBJ2-2 TRBD2 15 TRBV18 CATPPGGQNTGELFF TGTGCCACCCCTCCGGGGGGGCAGAACACCGGGGAGCTGTTTTTT
many TRBJ2-3 - 11 TRBV29-1 CSVEGADTQYF TGCAGCGTTGAGGGTGCAGATACGCAGTATTTT
- TRBJ2-5 - 12 TRBV21-1 CASSKMGETQYF TGTGCCAGCAGCAAAATGGGAGAGACCCAGTACTTC
many TRBJ2-1 TRBD1 15 TRBV6-1 CASSSDRLVGNEQFF TGTGCCAGCAGCTCGGACAGGCTGGTGGGTAATGAGCAGTTCTTC
many TRBJ2-3 TRBD2 14 TRBV12-3/TRBV12-4 CASSPGLQFNTQYF TGTGCCAGCAGCCCGGGACTACAGTTCAATACGCAGTATTTT
many TRBJ2-1 - 18 TRBV11-1 CASSLSVGGRSSYNEQFF TGTGCCAGCAGCTTATCCGTCGGGGGGCGGAGCTCCTACAATGAGCAGTTCTTC
many TRBJ2-7 TRBD2 14 TRBV13 CASSELAGVSEQYF TGTGCCAGCAGCGAACTAGCGGGGGTCTCCGAGCAGTACTTC